In its sample, the clone carrying this TCR beta chain was seen a few times. Its antigen is not known. This CDR3 is 14 amino acids long. The V segment lost 5 bases and the J segment 2 bases; nucleotides outside the gene matches: 5. CDR1 is LGHNA and CDR2 is YNFKEQ in the germline V gene. The data were obtained in a study of cytomegalovirus exposure and HLA in healthy donors. Notes on the study in general: The investigators catalogued 150 to 200 TCR beta chains as cytomegalovirus-associated. In an earlier analysis, productive rearrangement rates for most beta V segments clustered near 87% or 30%. TRBV6-2, TRBV6-3 and some other V segments were unresolvable in 87-base-pair reads.

A multiplex PCR was run with 60 Vbeta primers and 13 Jbeta primers. Assay used: immunoSEQ multiplex PCR; TCRdb lists only in-frame clones, some missing. The sample has approximately 200,000 clones; around 80% are singletons. The sequencing input was PBMCs. The genes are TRBV4-2 and TRBJ2-7; 8 bases agree with TRBD1. The sequence came from a middle-aged man in good health and CMV-seronegative. CDR3 amino acids: CASSADRATYEQYF. In nucleotides, the CDR3 is TGTGCCAGCAGCGCGGACAGGGCCACCTACGAGCAGTACTTC.